The 23 T cell receptor beta chains listed next were all sequenced from one sample in a study of cytomegalovirus exposure and HLA in healthy donors. PCR primers comprised 60 Vbeta and 13 Jbeta primers. Some clones are missing from TCRdb's copy, which holds only in-frame ones; the method was immunoSEQ multiplex PCR. The sample includes more than 15,000 clones, roughly 70% seen only once; the top ten take 3.7%. The sample taken for sequencing was PBMCs. The source of these receptors is a man aged 18-30 years in good health and CMV-seronegative.

The chain recombines TRBV11-2 with TRBJ2-3; D gene unclear. This CDR3 has 15 residues. V was trimmed by 1 base and J by 1 base, leaving 9 bases between them. Germline CDR1 SGHAT, CDR2 FQNNGV. The CDR3 nucleotides are TGTGCCAGCAGCTTAGTGGGCGTCGGCACAGATACGCAGTATTTT. Translating gives CASSLVGVGTDTQYF.

This rearrangement joins TRBV14 to TRBJ2-1; D is possibly TRBD1 (6 bases). Trimming removed 0 bases from V and 14 bases from J, with 14 bases in between. The CDR3 is 13 residues long. Per germline, CDR1 SGHDN and CDR2 FVKESK. The CDR3 reads CASSQDGSQGEFF. The CDR3 DNA reads TGTGCCAGCAGCCAAGATGGATCACAGGGTGAGTTCTTC.

The J gene is TRBJ1-2, the V gene TRBV29-1; maybe TRBD1 (5 bases). V lost 5 bases, J lost 7 bases, and 14 bases lay in between. In germline, CDR1 is SQVTM, CDR2 ANQGSEA. This CDR3 has 12 amino acids. CDR3 DNA sequence: TGCAGCGTTTGGGGCAGGGCGACTGGCTACACCTTC. Protein sequence: CSVWGRATGYTF.

The chain uses TRBV5-1 and TRBJ1-1; 9 nucleotides align to TRBD1. V lost 4 bases, J lost 4 bases, and 8 bases stayed unmatched. Germline values: CDR1 SGHRS, CDR2 YFSETQ. There are 15 residues in the CDR3. CDR3 protein: CASSKGQGFTTEAFF. Written as DNA, the CDR3 is TGCGCCAGCAGCAAGGGACAGGGTTTCACCACTGAAGCTTTCTTT.

This clone was counted between two and nine times. The rearrangement uses TRBV7-3 and TRBJ1-1, with a weak D call TRBD1 (6 bases). Trimming took 3 bases from V and 4 from J, leaving 9 bases between them. CDR1 and CDR2 from the germline V gene are SGHTA and FQGTGA. CDR3 size: 13 residues. In DNA, the CDR3 is TGTGCCAGCAGCTTTGACAGGTCCACTGAAGCTTTCTTT. The encoded protein is CASSFDRSTEAFF.

The chain employs TRBV30 and TRBJ2-7; TRBD2 is a possible D gene (5 bases). V lost 2 bases and J 2 bases, leaving 7 bases between the germline ends. This CDR3 has 12 residues. Germline assignment: CDR1 GTSNPN and CDR2 SVGIG (reference sequence). The CDR3 nucleotides read TGTGCCTGGAGTACTAGGCCCTACGAGCAGTACTTC. Translated, it gives CAWSTRPYEQYF.

This sequence joins TRBV30 and TRBJ1-1, with TRBD1 matching 8 bases. The CDR3 is made up of 12 amino acids. The junction had 4 bases not matched to a gene; V was cut back by 2 bases and J by 8 bases. Germline CDR1 reads GTSNPN; CDR2 reads SVGIG (reference sequence). The CDR3 spells CAWSPTGGEAFF. CDR3 DNA sequence: TGTGCCTGGAGTCCCACAGGGGGGGAAGCTTTCTTT.

The chain carries TRBV6-5 and TRBJ1-1; possibly TRBD1 for D (5 bases). In germline, CDR1 is MNHEY, CDR2 SVGAGI. The CDR3 extends over 15 amino acids. V was shortened by 2 bases and J by 0 bases, with 10 bases between the two germline ends. In DNA, the CDR3 is TGTGCCAGCAGTTACAGGGGCGACATGAACACTGAAGCTTTCTTT. Translated: CASSYRGDMNTEAFF.

The chain links TRBV30 to TRBJ1-2, with TRBD1 as a possible D gene (6 bases). Germline loops: CDR1 GTSNPN, CDR2 SVGIG (reference sequence). The V end lost 3 bases, the J end lost 4 bases, and 18 bases lay between the germline ends. The CDR3 runs to 15 residues. The chain's CDR3 is CAWSERRTATYGYTF. CDR3 coding DNA: TGTGCCTGGAGCGAACGAAGGACAGCTACCTATGGCTACACCTTC. The whole variable domain, filled in from reference TRBV30 and TRBJ1-2, reads SQTIHQWPATLVQPVGSPLSLECTVEGTSNPNLYWYRQAAGRGLQLLFYSVGIGQISSEVPQNLSASRPQDRQFILSSKKLLLSDSGFYLCAWSERRTATYGYTFGSGTRLTVV.

This clone is medium-sized within its sample. V is TRBV7-6 and J is TRBJ2-7; D unresolved. CDR1 SGHVS and CDR2 FNYEAQ come from the germline V gene. The CDR3 runs 12 residues. V lost 5 bases and J lost 3, with 8 bases in between. Here the CDR3 reads CASSDDIYEQYF. CDR3 DNA sequence: TGTGCCAGCAGCGACGACATCTACGAGCAGTACTTC. Supplemented by reference TRBV7-6 and TRBJ2-7, the full variable domain reads GAGVSQSPRYKVTKRGQDVALRCDPISGHVSLYWYRQALGQGPEFLTYFNYEAQQDKSGLPNDRFSAERPEGSISTLTIQRTEQRDSAMYRCASSDDIYEQYFGPGTRLTVT.

This chain joins TRBV29-1 and TRBJ1-1; D may be TRBD1 (6 bases). Germline-derived CDR1 and CDR2 are SQVTM and ANQGSEA. Trimming pared 5 bases from V and 0 bases from J, leaving 10 bases between. The CDR3 loop spans 13 amino acids. The CDR3 loop is CSVRGHVNTEAFF. The CDR3 DNA follows: TGCAGCGTTCGGGGACACGTGAACACTGAAGCTTTCTTT.

J is TRBJ1-1 and V is TRBV10-3; TRBD1 matches 7 bases. The CDR3 consists of 14 residues. CDR1 and CDR2 from the germline V gene are ENHRY and SYGVKD. V lost 2 bases and J lost 3; bases outside the gene matches: 3. The CDR3: CAISEGRGDTEAFF. Here the CDR3 DNA reads TGTGCCATCAGTGAGGGCAGGGGGGACACTGAAGCTTTCTTT.

The rearrangement uses TRBV30 and TRBJ1-2; D perhaps matches TRBD1 (5 bases). Trimming pared 1 base from V and 4 bases from J, leaving 13 bases between. CDR3 length equals 14 residues. The germline CDR1 and CDR2 sequences are GTSNPN and SVGIG (reference sequence). The CDR3 sequence: CAWSGLQEIYGYTF. The CDR3 DNA follows: TGTGCCTGGAGTGGTTTACAGGAGATCTATGGCTACACCTTC. The entire variable domain, with the rest obtained from reference TRBV30 and TRBJ1-2, is as follows: SQTIHQWPATLVQPVGSPLSLECTVEGTSNPNLYWYRQAAGRGLQLLFYSVGIGQISSEVPQNLSASRPQDRQFILSSKKLLLSDSGFYLCAWSGLQEIYGYTFGSGTRLTVV.

The rearrangement links TRBV15 to TRBJ1-1, with TRBD1 matching 7 bases. J was trimmed by 2 bases and V by 8 bases; bases with no gene match: 5. The CDR3 is made up of 13 amino acids. Germline assignment: CDR1 LNHNV and CDR2 YYDKDF (reference sequence). The CDR3 loop reads CATRDRANTEAFF. Here the CDR3 DNA reads TGTGCCACCCGCGACAGGGCCAACACTGAAGCTTTCTTT.

The chain couples TRBV2 to TRBJ2-3, with TRBD2 matching 8 bases. The CDR3 has 16 residues. V gave up 6 bases and J gave up 3 bases; unmatched junction bases: 11. Germline CDR1 and CDR2: SNHLY and FYNNEI. CDR3 protein: CASRDGTSLVTDTQYF. The DNA of the CDR3 is TGTGCCAGCAGGGACGGGACTAGTCTTGTAACAGATACGCAGTATTTT.

In this sample, this clone turned up a few times. The chain employs TRBV5-1 and TRBJ2-7; 7 bases map to TRBD2. The germline V gene has CDR1 SGHRS and CDR2 YFSETQ. The V and J ends lost 0 bases and 3 bases, in that order; junction bases with no gene match: 6. This CDR3 has 15 residues. CDR3 sequence reads: CASSLGGGDHYEQYF. In nucleotides, the CDR3 is TGCGCCAGCAGCTTGGGTGGGGGGGACCACTACGAGCAGTACTTC.

The chain carries TRBV2 and TRBJ1-5; tentatively, D is TRBD1 (5 bases). The CDR3 extends over 13 amino acids. Germline CDR1 is SNHLY and CDR2 is FYNNEI. Trimming took 7 bases from V and 4 from J, leaving 11 bases between them. The CDR3 is CASIGRENQPQHF. CDR3 bases: TGTGCCAGCATCGGCAGGGAAAATCAGCCCCAGCATTTT.

The CDR3 loop is CSVRQGNTEAFF. In nucleotides, the CDR3 is TGCAGCGTCAGACAGGGGAACACTGAAGCTTTCTTT. V usage is TRBV29-1 and J usage is TRBJ1-1; 7 nucleotides line up with TRBD1. Germline CDR1 is SQVTM and CDR2 is ANQGSEA. The CDR3 has 12 amino acids. With V trimmed by 6 bases and J by 1 base, 2 bases remained unmatched.

The chain recombines TRBV5-1 with TRBJ2-5, with D maybe TRBD1 (6 bases). The CDR3 loop spans 14 amino acids. The germline V and J ends were trimmed by 4 bases and 2 bases, with 12 bases remaining between them. Germline values: CDR1 SGHRS, CDR2 YFSETQ. The CDR3 is CASSLKTGQETQYF. In nucleotides, the CDR3 is TGCGCCAGCAGCCTAAAGACAGGACAAGAGACCCAGTACTTC.

This chain connects TRBV6-6 to TRBJ2-1; D is unclear. The germline V and J ends were trimmed by 9 bases and 7 bases, with 10 bases remaining between them. From germline, CDR1 is MNHNY and CDR2 SVGAGI (reference sequence). The CDR3 has 11 residues. The CDR3 sequence is CASSSRNEQFF. CDR3 in DNA: TGTGCCAGTTCGTCCCGGAATGAGCAGTTCTTC.

This clone was seen only once. The chain carries TRBV29-1 and TRBJ1-1; a possible D gene is TRBD1 (5 bases). Between the trimmed V and J ends, which lost 4 bases and 1 base, there was a span of 10 bases. The CDR3 loop spans 13 amino acids. The germline V gene has CDR1 SQVTM and CDR2 ANQGSEA. Here the CDR3 reads CSVGGFPNTEAFF. The CDR3 DNA sequence: TGCAGCGTTGGGGGCTTTCCGAACACTGAAGCTTTCTTT.

The chain combines TRBV30 with TRBJ1-6; D might be TRBD1 (6 bases). CDR1 is GTSNPN, CDR2 SVGIG, per germline (reference sequence). The CDR3 consists of 14 residues. The V end lost 1 base, the J end lost 5 bases, and 9 bases lay between the germline ends. CDR3 loop: CAWSGTANNSPLHF. CDR3 coding DNA: TGTGCCTGGAGTGGGACAGCTAATAATTCACCCCTCCACTTT.

The rearrangement uses TRBV7-3 and TRBJ1-2; 8 nucleotides line up with TRBD1. Germline V lookup: CDR1 SGHTA, CDR2 FQGTGA. This CDR3 spans 13 amino acids. V lost 4 bases to trimming and J lost 8 bases; unmatched junction nucleotides: 6. CDR3 nucleotide sequence: TGTGCCAGCAGCTCTGACAGGGGCCGGGGCTACACCTTC. As protein: CASSSDRGRGYTF.